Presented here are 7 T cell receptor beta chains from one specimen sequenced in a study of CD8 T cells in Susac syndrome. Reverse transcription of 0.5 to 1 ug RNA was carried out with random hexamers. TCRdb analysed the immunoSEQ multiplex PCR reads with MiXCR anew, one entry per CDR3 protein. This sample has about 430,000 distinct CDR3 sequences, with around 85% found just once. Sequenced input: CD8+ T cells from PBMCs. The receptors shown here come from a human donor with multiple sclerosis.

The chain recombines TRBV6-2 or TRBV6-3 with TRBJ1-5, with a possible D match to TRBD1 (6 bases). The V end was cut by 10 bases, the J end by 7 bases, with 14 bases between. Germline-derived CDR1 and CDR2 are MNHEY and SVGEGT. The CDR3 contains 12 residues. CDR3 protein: CATQQGDQPQHF. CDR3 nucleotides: TGTGCCACTCAACAGGGTGACCAGCCCCAGCATTTT.

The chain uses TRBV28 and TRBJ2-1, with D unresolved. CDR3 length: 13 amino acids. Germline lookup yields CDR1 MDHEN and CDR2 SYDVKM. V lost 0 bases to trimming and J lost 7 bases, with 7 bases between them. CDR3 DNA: TGTGCCAGCAGTTTATGGGGGAATAATGAGCAGTTCTTC. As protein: CASSLWGNNEQFF.

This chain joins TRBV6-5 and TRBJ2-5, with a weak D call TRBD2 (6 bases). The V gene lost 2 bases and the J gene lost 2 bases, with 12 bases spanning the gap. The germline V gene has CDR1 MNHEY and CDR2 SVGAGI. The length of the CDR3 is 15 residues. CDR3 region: CASSYGGDAQETQYF. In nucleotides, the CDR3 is TGTGCCAGCAGTTACGGCGGGGACGCACAAGAGACCCAGTACTTC.

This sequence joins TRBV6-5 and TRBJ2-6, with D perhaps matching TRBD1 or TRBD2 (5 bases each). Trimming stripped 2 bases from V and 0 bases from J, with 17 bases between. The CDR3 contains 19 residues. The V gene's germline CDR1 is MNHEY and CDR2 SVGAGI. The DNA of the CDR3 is TGTGCCAGCAGTTACAAAGACAGTGGAGGATTCTCTGGGGCCAACGTCCTGACTTTC. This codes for CASSYKDSGGFSGANVLTF.

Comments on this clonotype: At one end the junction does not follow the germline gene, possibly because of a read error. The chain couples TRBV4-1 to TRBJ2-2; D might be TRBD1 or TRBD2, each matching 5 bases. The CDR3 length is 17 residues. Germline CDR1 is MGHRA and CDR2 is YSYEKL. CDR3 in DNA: TGCGCCAGCAGCCGAGACATAAGGGACGGCAGCACCGGGGAGCTTTTTTTT. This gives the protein CASSRDIRDGSTGELFF.

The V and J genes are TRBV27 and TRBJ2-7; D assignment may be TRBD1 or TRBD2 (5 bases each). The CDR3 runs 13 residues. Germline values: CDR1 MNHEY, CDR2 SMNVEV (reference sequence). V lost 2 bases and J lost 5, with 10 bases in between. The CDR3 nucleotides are TGTGCCAGCAGTTTAGGCAGGGACCACGAGCAGTACTTC. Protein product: CASSLGRDHEQYF.

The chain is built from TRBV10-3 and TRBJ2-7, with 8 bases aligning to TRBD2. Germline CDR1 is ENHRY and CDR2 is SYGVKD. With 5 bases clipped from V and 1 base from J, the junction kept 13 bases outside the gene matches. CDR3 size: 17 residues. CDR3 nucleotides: TGTGCCATCAGTCCGAGTCGGGGGGGGCCGGATTCCTACGAGCAGTACTTC. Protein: CAISPSRGGPDSYEQYF.